Following are 6 T cell receptor beta chains from one sample sequenced in a study of blood T cell repertoires in COVID-19. TCRdb's table, derived via immunoSEQ multiplex PCR, lists solely in-frame clones and lacks some. The repertoire has some 17,000 clones, around 90% of them found once; the top ten carry about 4.7%. Material for sequencing was peripheral blood. These receptors came from a man in his fifties or sixties with active COVID-19.

V gene TRBV5-1 combines with J gene TRBJ1-1, with D uncertain. With 0 bases removed from V and 1 base from J, the gap between germline ends came to 7 bases. This CDR3 is built from 14 residues. Germline V gene sequence: CDR1 SGHRS, CDR2 YFSETQ. The CDR3 nucleotides are TGCGCCAGCAGCTTGGTTCAGTCGAACACTGAAGCTTTCTTT. The encoded protein is CASSLVQSNTEAFF.

This chain uses TRBV4-2 with TRBJ1-1, with 10 bases that match TRBD1. V was clipped by 4 bases and J by 2 bases; unmatched bases: 4. The CDR3 is 15 residues long. Germline assignment: CDR1 LGHNA and CDR2 YNFKEQ. This chain's CDR3 is CASSPRTGGNTEAFF. The CDR3, as DNA: TGTGCCAGCAGCCCCCGGACAGGGGGAAACACTGAAGCTTTCTTT.

The rearrangement links TRBV5-1 to TRBJ2-5; TRBD1 aligns across 12 bases. The CDR3 is 16 residues long. V dropped 1 base and J dropped 9; count of bases not matched to a gene: 10. CDR1 and CDR2 from the germline V gene are SGHRS and YFSETQ. The CDR3 nucleotides read TGCGCCAGCAGCTTGAGTTTGGGACAGGGGGCGGAGGCCCAGTACTTC. The encoded protein is CASSLSLGQGAEAQYF.

The chain is built from TRBV28 and TRBJ2-5, with TRBD1 matching over 7 bases. CDR3 length: 16 residues. Germline CDR1 reads MDHEN; CDR2 reads SYDVKM. Unmatched junction bases numbered 14, after V lost 5 bases and J lost 5 bases. DNA of the CDR3: TGTGCCAGCAGTGCCTCCGACAGGGCCTTAATGGAGACCCAGTACTTC. This codes for CASSASDRALMETQYF.

This chain connects TRBV24-1 to TRBJ1-4; D is ambiguous. This CDR3 spans 15 amino acids. Trimming shortened V by 4 bases and J by 1 base, and 9 bases separated the two germline ends. Germline V gene lookup returns CDR1 KGHDR and CDR2 SFDVKD. CDR3 DNA: TGTGCCACCAGTGACCCCGTTTTAACTAATGAAAAACTGTTTTTT. It codes for CATSDPVLTNEKLFF.

The J gene is TRBJ2-2, the V gene TRBV5-1; 12 bases fit TRBD1. CDR1 and CDR2 from the germline V gene are SGHRS and YFSETQ. There are 16 residues in the CDR3. The junction had 5 bases not matched to a gene; V was cut back by 3 bases and J by 5 bases. The CDR3 spells CASSSGTGGSTGELFF. The CDR3 nucleotides read TGCGCCAGCAGCTCCGGGACAGGGGGCTCGACCGGGGAGCTGTTTTTT.